This TCR beta chain was sequenced in a study of spatial heterogeneity in lung cancer. As to time point: sample taken at primary tumor resection. Tumor, nontumor lung or frozen PBMC supplied whole RNA that was sequenced unsorted. Regarding the study as a whole: Counts of expanded alpha and beta TCRs within tumors tracked the tumor nonsynonymous mutation count.

Using its own MiXCR run on the 5' RACE reads, TCRdb lists one record per CDR3 protein. The table shows a few thousand distinct CDR3 sequences, with 15% to 20% occurring only once. A few counts support this clonotype. Its antigen is unidentified. The source of this sequence is a male donor with early-stage non-small cell lung cancer. The sample in question was lung tumor tissue, obtained at surgery.

The CDR3 coding sequence is TGCAGTGCCGGGGGTGCCTCTACGAGGGGTTACAATGAGCAGTTCTTC. It yields the protein CSAGGASTRGYNEQFF. The rearrangement joins TRBV20-1 to TRBJ2-1; a possible D gene is TRBD2 (6 bases). V lost 6 bases and J 4 bases, leaving 22 bases between the germline ends. The CDR3 runs 16 residues. Looked up from germline, CDR1 is DFQATT and CDR2 is SNEGSKA (reference sequence).